This TCR beta chain is from a study of T cells in Graves' hyperthyroidism and ophthalmopathy. Uncontrolled infection, other autoimmune disease, pregnancy or lactation disqualified patients from enrolment. Diagnosis relied on clinical symptoms, serum thyroxine and TRAb, thyroid ultrasound and orbital computed tomography. This clonotype was observed a few times. The germline CDR1 and CDR2 sequences are GTSNPN and SVGIG (reference sequence). V was shortened by 5 bases and J by 4 bases, with 18 bases between the two germline ends. The CDR3 runs 15 residues. The source material, RNA transcripts, was used to amplify TCR beta CDR3 regions. RT-PCR in the first round (using the HTBI primer set) targeted the TCR CDR3. A single record per CDR3 protein comes from TCRdb applying MiXCR to the multiplex PCR reads. The data hold around 350,000 distinct CDR3 sequences, with 15% to 19% observed a single time.

This chain joins TRBV30 and TRBJ2-1, with a weak D call TRBD1 (7 bases). The receptor's source is a young woman with Graves' hyperthyroidism that later progressed to Graves' ophthalmopathy. Source material: blood. CDR3 nucleotides: TGTGCCTGGCTCCGACAGGGCGGGGTATACAATGAGCAGTTCTTC. This translates into CAWLRQGGVYNEQFF.